Below, 21 T cell receptor beta chains from the same sample are listed, as sequenced in a study of cytomegalovirus exposure and HLA in healthy donors. The PCR used 60 Vbeta and 13 Jbeta primers. This table comes from immunoSEQ multiplex PCR, and its TCRdb copy is limited to in-frame clones, with some not included. Here the sample spans around 150,000 clones, nearly 90% being singletons. Sample: PBMCs. All receptors come from a middle-aged woman in good health and CMV-seronegative.

The chain has TRBV28 and TRBJ1-1; D is possibly TRBD1 (5 bases). The germline CDR1 and CDR2 sequences are MDHEN and SYDVKM. The CDR3 consists of 12 residues. V was clipped by 4 bases and J by 11 bases, with 14 bases between them. The CDR3 nucleotides read TGTGCCAGCAGTTCCCCCCTACCAGGGGCTTTCTTT. Translation gives CASSSPLPGAFF.

This rearrangement joins TRBV27 to TRBJ2-2, with D tentatively TRBD2 (6 bases). Trimming removed 8 bases from V and 1 base from J, with 11 bases in between. From germline, CDR1 is MNHEY and CDR2 SMNVEV (reference sequence). The CDR3 is 14 residues long. The CDR3 sequence is CASAGLENTGELFF. The CDR3 DNA follows: TGTGCCAGCGCGGGACTCGAGAACACCGGGGAGCTGTTTTTT.

The gene calls are TRBV7-3 and TRBJ1-1, with TRBD1 as a possible D gene (6 bases). The V and J ends lost 2 bases and 4 bases respectively, with 14 bases between them. CDR3 length: 15 amino acids. Germline CDR1 SGHTA, CDR2 FQGTGA. CDR3 coding DNA: TGTGCCAGCAGCTTAGCGGGGGCGGGGACCACTGAAGCTTTCTTT. This sequence encodes CASSLAGAGTTEAFF.

This sequence joins TRBV30 and TRBJ2-7, with 10 nucleotides matching TRBD1. The CDR3 contains 16 residues. The V and J ends lost 1 base and 4 bases, in that order; junction bases with no gene match: 10. The V gene's germline CDR1 is GTSNPN and CDR2 SVGIG (reference sequence). The CDR3 here is CAWSDPPGQGGYEQYF. The CDR3 coding sequence is TGTGCCTGGAGTGACCCCCCCGGACAGGGGGGTTACGAGCAGTACTTC.

For the CDR3, the DNA is TGTGCCAGCAGTGGGGAGACAGGGGGGTATGAGCAGTTCTTC. Translation: CASSGETGGYEQFF. The chain carries TRBV2 and TRBJ2-1; 9 nucleotides match TRBD1. The CDR3 runs to 14 residues. V gave up 4 bases and J gave up 8 bases; unmatched junction bases: 6. Per germline, CDR1 SNHLY and CDR2 FYNNEI.

The chain has TRBV7-9 and TRBJ2-3; D uncertain. Germline CDR1 is SEHNR and CDR2 is FQNEAQ (reference sequence). Trimming removed 1 base at V and 4 bases at J, with 9 bases between. The CDR3 contains 14 residues. The CDR3 sequence: CASSLVLEADTQYF. The CDR3 coding sequence is TGTGCCAGCAGCTTAGTCCTAGAGGCAGATACGCAGTATTTT. Drawing the rest from reference TRBV7-9 and TRBJ2-3, the complete variable domain is DTGVSQNPRHKITKRGQNVTFRCDPISEHNRLYWYRQTLGQGPEFLTYFQNEAQLEKSRLLSDRFSAERPKGSFSTLEIQRTEQGDSAMYLCASSLVLEADTQYFGPGTRLTVL.

The rearrangement joins TRBV19 to TRBJ2-2; 12 nucleotides agree with TRBD2. V was pared by 1 base and J by 3 bases, with 3 bases of the junction left unmatched. Germline V gene lookup returns CDR1 LNHDA and CDR2 SQIVND (reference sequence). The CDR3 runs 17 residues. CDR3 amino acids: CASSIGLAGGHTGELFF. The CDR3 DNA is TGTGCCAGTAGTATAGGCCTAGCGGGAGGGCACACCGGGGAGCTGTTTTTT.

This clone was observed a handful of times. The V and J genes are TRBV4-2 and TRBJ2-7, with TRBD2 matching 7 bases. From germline, CDR1 is LGHNA and CDR2 YNFKEQ. With V trimmed by 3 bases and J by 2 bases, 4 bases remained unmatched. This CDR3 contains 14 residues. This chain's CDR3 is CASSHTSGAYEQYF. CDR3 DNA sequence: TGTGCCAGCAGCCATACCAGCGGGGCCTACGAGCAGTACTTC.

The chain is built from TRBV5-5 and TRBJ1-5, with 8 bases lining up with TRBD1. In germline, CDR1 is SGHKS, CDR2 YYEKEE (reference sequence). The ends lost 2 bases at V and 0 bases at J; junction bases unmatched: 1. This CDR3 region has 15 residues. The DNA for the CDR3 is TGTGCCAGCAGCTTCACAGGGGGTAGCAATCAGCCCCAGCATTTT. Residues: CASSFTGGSNQPQHF.

The chain is built from TRBV18 and TRBJ2-1; possibly TRBD2 for D (6 bases). This CDR3 is 13 amino acids long. CDR1 and CDR2 from the germline V gene are KGHSH and LQKENI. Trimming cost V 2 bases and J 8 bases, with 10 bases left between them. CDR3 DNA: TGTGCCAGCTCACCATCGACGGGGGATGAGCAGTTCTTC. This translates into CASSPSTGDEQFF.

The rearrangement uses TRBV6-5 and TRBJ1-5; D uncertain. This CDR3 is built from 15 residues. Between the trimmed V and J ends, which lost 0 bases and 4 bases, there was a span of 10 bases. CDR1 and CDR2 (germline): MNHEY, SVGAGI. CDR3 nucleotide sequence: TGTGCCAGCAGTTACTCGATACAGCAAAATCAGCCCCAGCATTTT. As protein: CASSYSIQQNQPQHF.

This clone has a single count. The CDR3 loop is CASSLTSGSSEQYF. DNA of the CDR3: TGTGCCAGCAGCTTAACTAGCGGGAGTTCCGAGCAGTACTTC. This chain connects TRBV13 to TRBJ2-7; 11 nucleotides align to TRBD2. Trimming took 2 bases from V and 6 from J; bases not matched to a gene: 3. This CDR3 contains 14 residues. The V gene's germline CDR1 is PRHDT and CDR2 FYEKMQ (reference sequence).

This rearrangement joins TRBV29-1 to TRBJ1-1; D uncertain. Trimming cost V 3 bases and J 11 bases, with 25 bases left between them. This CDR3 contains 15 residues. Germline V gene sequence: CDR1 SQVTM, CDR2 ANQGSEA. CDR3 in amino acids: CSVDRSLFSQSGAFF. Here the CDR3 DNA reads TGCAGCGTTGATCGGAGCCTATTTAGCCAGTCTGGGGCTTTCTTT.

This clone was found once. The chain joins TRBV28 to TRBJ2-1, with D possibly being TRBD1 (6 bases). V gave up 6 bases and J gave up 6 bases, with 18 bases separating them. The V gene's germline CDR1 is MDHEN and CDR2 SYDVKM. The CDR3 loop spans 15 amino acids. The CDR3 region is CASSRTGTQSNEQFF. CDR3 nucleotide sequence: TGTGCCAGCAGCCGCACCGGGACACAGAGCAATGAGCAGTTCTTC.

Comment on this clone: The junction shows a germline mismatch at one end, possibly a read error. This rearrangement joins TRBV7-9 to TRBJ1-3; D uncertain. The CDR3 spans 14 residues. Germline CDR1 reads SEHNR; CDR2 reads FQNEAQ (reference sequence). The CDR3 region is CSSSFGGNRNTIYF. CDR3 in DNA: TGTTCCAGCAGCTTCGGAGGGAACCGAAACACCATATATTTT.

The chain joins TRBV5-1 to TRBJ2-3; D might be TRBD1 (5 bases). Per the germline V gene, CDR1 is SGHRS and CDR2 is YFSETQ. The V end was cut by 4 bases, the J end by 4 bases, with 13 bases between. The CDR3 has 14 residues. CDR3: CASSPSTGADTQYF. CDR3 nucleotides: TGCGCCAGCAGCCCTTCCACAGGCGCAGATACGCAGTATTTT.

CDR3 sequence reads: CASSPTRNLPTGGEKGEQYF. The CDR3 nucleotides read TGTGCCAGCTCACCAACCCGGAATCTTCCCACGGGGGGGGAAAAAGGCGAGCAGTACTTC. J is TRBJ2-7 and V is TRBV18; 8 bases align to TRBD2. The length of the CDR3 is 20 residues. The V gene's germline CDR1 is KGHSH and CDR2 LQKENI. Trimming cost V 2 bases and J 6 bases; bases outside gene matches: 24.

V and J are TRBV4-1 and TRBJ2-7; 12 bases are shared with TRBD2. Germline V lookup: CDR1 MGHRA, CDR2 YSYEKL. J gave up 3 bases and V 5 bases, and 2 bases lay outside the gene matches. The CDR3 runs to 14 residues. The CDR3 protein is CASSSTSGSYEQYF. The CDR3 nucleotides read TGCGCCAGCAGCTCGACTAGCGGGAGCTACGAGCAGTACTTC.

The J gene is TRBJ1-2, the V gene TRBV27, with D possibly being TRBD1 (5 bases). CDR3 length: 11 amino acids. Germline V gene sequence: CDR1 MNHEY, CDR2 SMNVEV (reference sequence). V lost 9 bases and J lost 10, with 15 bases in between. This CDR3 is CASLGPMHYTF. In nucleotides, the CDR3 is TGTGCCAGTTTGGGGCCCATGCACTACACCTTC.

The V gene is TRBV28, the J gene TRBJ2-3, with 8 bases identical to TRBD2. V lost 6 bases, J lost 4 bases, and 9 bases stayed unmatched. There are 15 residues in the CDR3. CDR1 and CDR2 from the germline V gene are MDHEN and SYDVKM. For the CDR3, the DNA is TGTGCCAGCAGCCTCCCGGGGGGGGCTGCAGATACGCAGTATTTT. Protein product: CASSLPGGAADTQYF.

J is TRBJ2-7 and V is TRBV18; TRBD1 aligns across 8 bases. The CDR3 contains 12 residues. J lost 7 bases, V lost 5 bases, and 4 bases had no gene match. Germline values: CDR1 KGHSH, CDR2 LQKENI. The CDR3 DNA reads TGTGCCAGCTCAATGACAGGGGATGAGCAGTACTTC. It translates to CASSMTGDEQYF.